The clone carrying this T cell receptor beta chain was found a few times. These data come from a study of blood T cells in healthy people across ages. A sample-barcoded 5' primer and a J-beta primer mix were used in a second PCR of roughly 7 to 11 cycles. TCRdb called the 5' RACE reads again in MiXCR, with one record for every CDR3 protein. The repertoire holds roughly 1,500,000 distinct CDR3 sequences, with about 31% as singletons. The sequence was collected from a woman aged 25 to 39 in good health. Input material: blood.

The CDR3 spells CASSLNPGRGLQETQYF. The CDR3 nucleotides read TGCGCCAGCAGCCTCAACCCGGGCAGGGGGTTACAAGAGACCCAGTACTTC. The rearrangement joins TRBV4-1 to TRBJ2-5, with 7 bases aligning to TRBD1. The germline V gene has CDR1 MGHRA and CDR2 YSYEKL. V shed 4 bases, J shed 2 bases, and the junction held 13 bases outside the gene matches. The CDR3 spans 17 residues.